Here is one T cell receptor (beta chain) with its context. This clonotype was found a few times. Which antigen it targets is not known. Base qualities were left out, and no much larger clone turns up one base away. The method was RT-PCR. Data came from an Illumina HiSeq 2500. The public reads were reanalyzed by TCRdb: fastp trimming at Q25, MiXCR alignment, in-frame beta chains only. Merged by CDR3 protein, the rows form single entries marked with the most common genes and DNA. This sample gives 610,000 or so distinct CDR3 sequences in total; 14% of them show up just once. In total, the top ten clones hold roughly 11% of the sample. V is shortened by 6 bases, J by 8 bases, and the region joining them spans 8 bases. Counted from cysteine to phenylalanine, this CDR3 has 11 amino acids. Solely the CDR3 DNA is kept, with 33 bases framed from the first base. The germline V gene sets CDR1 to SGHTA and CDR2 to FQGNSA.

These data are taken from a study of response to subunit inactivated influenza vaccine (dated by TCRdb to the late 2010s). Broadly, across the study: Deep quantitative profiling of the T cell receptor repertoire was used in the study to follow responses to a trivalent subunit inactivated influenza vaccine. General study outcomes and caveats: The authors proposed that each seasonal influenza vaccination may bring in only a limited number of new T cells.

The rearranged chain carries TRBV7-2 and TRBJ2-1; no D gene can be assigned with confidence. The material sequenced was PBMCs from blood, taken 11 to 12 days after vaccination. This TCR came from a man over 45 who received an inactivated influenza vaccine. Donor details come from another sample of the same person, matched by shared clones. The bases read TGTGCCAGCAGGGGGTTCGATGAGCAGTTCTTC. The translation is CASRGFDEQFF.